The rows below give T cell receptor beta chains drawn from one sample of a study of T cells after yellow fever vaccination. TCRdb re-analysed the 5' RACE reads in MiXCR, keeping a single row per CDR3 protein. The repertoire holds about 630,000 distinct CDR3 sequences, with about 12% as singletons. Here the sequenced sample was PBMCs, taken on the day of the yellow fever booster vaccination. The receptors were sampled from a man aged 30 to 45 who received the YFV17D yellow fever vaccine. Each CDR3 is given with its conserved first and last residue. A D gene is named only where the DNA matches it firmly. The size of a clone is reported for some rows only, either as once, few or many, or as a class for expanded clones.

j_call,d_call,clone_size,cdr3_length,v_call,cdr3_aa,cdr3_nt
TRBJ1-5,-,-,13,TRBV10-2,CASSANGNQPQHF,TGCGCCAGCAGTGCCAACGGCAATCAGCCCCAGCATTTT
TRBJ2-7,-,-,17,TRBV7-9,CASSSPSQTIIGYEQYF,TGTGCCAGCAGCTCCCCAAGCCAGACAATAATCGGCTACGAGCAGTACTTC
TRBJ1-1,-,-,12,TRBV7-2,CASRLGDTEAFF,TGTGCCAGCAGACTAGGGGACACTGAAGCTTTCTTT
TRBJ2-4,-,-,16,TRBV15,CATSMVYRDRLNIQYF,TGTGCCACCAGCATGGTCTACAGGGACCGTTTAAACATTCAGTACTTC
TRBJ2-2,-,many,16,TRBV18,CASTFIGLAGTGELFF,TGTGCCAGCACTTTCATTGGGCTAGCAGGCACCGGGGAGCTGTTTTTT
TRBJ2-6,-,-,21,TRBV4-2,CASSRRFLREGPVSGANVLTF,TGTGCCAGCAGCCGGAGATTCCTCAGGGAAGGGCCCGTCTCTGGGGCCAACGTCCTGACTTTC
TRBJ2-6,-,-,14,TRBV20-1,CSADHRAGANVLTF,TGCAGTGCGGACCACAGGGCTGGGGCCAACGTCCTGACTTTC
TRBJ2-4,-,few,15,TRBV7-2,CASSSQMGSRGIQYF,TGTGCCAGCAGCTCCCAGATGGGGTCCCGGGGCATTCAGTACTTC
TRBJ1-4,-,many,14,TRBV5-1,CASRRDSRTEKLFF,TGCGCCAGCAGACGAGACTCACGCACTGAAAAACTGTTTTTT
TRBJ1-2,TRBD1,few,17,TRBV7-2,CASSSPWRTGQEYGYTF,TGTGCCAGCAGCTCCCCGTGGCGGACAGGGCAAGAGTATGGCTACACCTTC
TRBJ2-3,-,-,14,TRBV7-9,CASSLIVATDTQYF,TGTGCCAGCAGCTTAATCGTAGCTACAGATACGCAGTATTTT
TRBJ1-1,-,few,14,TRBV29-1,CSVGTGTVNTEAFF,TGCAGCGTTGGGACCGGGACGGTGAACACTGAAGCTTTCTTT
TRBJ1-2,TRBD1,-,16,TRBV7-8,CASSSSPGQINYGYTF,TGTGCCAGCAGCTCTTCCCCGGGACAGATTAACTATGGCTACACCTTC
TRBJ2-3,-,few,14,TRBV19,CASSISPSTDTQYF,TGTGCCAGTAGTATAAGCCCTAGCACAGATACGCAGTATTTT
TRBJ2-5,TRBD2,-,16,TRBV5-1,CASSPSTSGPQETQYF,TGCGCCAGCAGTCCCTCGACTAGCGGACCTCAAGAGACCCAGTACTTC
TRBJ1-2,-,-,15,TRBV11-2,CASSLEAWGIYGYTF,TGTGCCAGCAGCTTAGAGGCTTGGGGAATCTATGGCTACACCTTC
TRBJ2-1,-,-,19,TRBV10-3,CAISESILSNKSSYNEQFF,TGTGCCATCAGTGAGTCGATCCTCAGCAACAAATCCTCCTACAATGAGCAGTTCTTC
TRBJ1-1,TRBD1,-,11,TRBV12-3/TRBV12-4,CASSSTGTGFF,TGTGCCAGCAGCTCGACAGGGACAGGTTTCTTT
TRBJ2-7,TRBD2,few,16,TRBV27,CASRAGGLAGFYEQYF,TGTGCCAGCAGGGCGGGAGGACTAGCGGGTTTCTACGAGCAGTACTTC
TRBJ1-3,-,few,13,TRBV9,CASSVSSGNTIYF,TGTGCCAGCAGCGTTAGCTCTGGAAACACCATATATTTT
TRBJ2-7,-,few,16,TRBV10-3,CAISEFRLVGSYEQYF,TGTGCCATCAGTGAGTTCCGACTAGTCGGGAGCTACGAGCAGTACTTC
TRBJ2-4,-,-,13,TRBV20-1,CSAVEVAKNIQHF,TGCAGTGCGGTAGAGGTGGCCAAAAACATTCAGCACTTC
TRBJ2-3,-,-,14,TRBV20-1,CSASISGDTDTQYF,TGCAGTGCTAGTATTAGTGGGGACACAGATACGCAGTATTTT
TRBJ1-5,TRBD1,-,15,TRBV6-5,CASSSLTGGNQPQHF,TGTGCCAGCAGTTCCCTGACAGGGGGCAATCAGCCCCAGCATTTT
TRBJ2-2,TRBD2,-,16,TRBV3-1,CASSPGTSGSTGELFF,TGTGCCAGCAGCCCCGGGACTAGCGGGAGCACCGGGGAGCTGTTTTTT
TRBJ2-3,TRBD2,-,15,TRBV10-2,CASRSTSGVTDTQYF,TGCGCCAGCAGATCGACTAGCGGGGTCACAGATACGCAGTATTTT
TRBJ1-5,-,few,16,TRBV6-2/TRBV6-3,CASSYEGGRFDQPQHF,TGTGCCAGCAGTTACGAGGGGGGGCGGTTCGATCAGCCCCAGCATTTT
TRBJ2-1,-,few,15,TRBV7-9,CASSTLNTRYNEQFF,TGTGCCAGCAGCACTCTCAATACTAGATACAATGAGCAGTTCTTC
TRBJ1-4,-,-,17,TRBV13,CASSYRGLTHNNEKLFF,TGTGCCAGCAGCTACCGAGGGCTCACCCATAATAATGAAAAACTGTTTTTT
TRBJ2-2,-,few,13,TRBV12-3/TRBV12-4,CAEGVPGTGELFF,TGTGCCGAAGGGGTTCCGGGGACCGGGGAGCTGTTTTTT
TRBJ2-5,TRBD2,many,14,TRBV20-1,CSAREPSGQETQYF,TGCAGTGCTAGAGAACCTAGCGGCCAAGAGACCCAGTACTTC
TRBJ2-1,-,few,14,TRBV10-3,CAISESQTFNEQFF,TGTGCCATCAGTGAGTCACAGACTTTCAATGAGCAGTTCTTC
TRBJ2-7,-,many,12,TRBV28,CASSLGFYEQYF,TGTGCCAGCAGTTTGGGCTTCTACGAGCAGTACTTC
TRBJ2-1,TRBD2,-,20,TRBV4-3,CASSQDTRTSGRARGNEQFF,TGCGCCAGCAGCCAAGATACCCGGACTAGCGGGAGGGCCCGGGGGAATGAGCAGTTCTTC
TRBJ1-2,-,few,13,TRBV5-1,CASSLVSNYGYTF,TGTGCCAGCAGCTTAGTATCGAACTATGGCTACACCTTC
TRBJ2-3,-,few,15,TRBV4-3,CASSQAPLPGDTQYF,TGCGCCAGCAGCCAAGCGCCCCTGCCGGGAGATACGCAGTATTTT
TRBJ1-5,TRBD1,-,16,TRBV4-2,CASSRVTGTGDQPQHF,TGTGCCAGCAGCCGCGTTACCGGGACAGGGGATCAGCCCCAGCATTTT
TRBJ2-7,-,many,14,TRBV3-1,CASSPSATVLEQYF,TGTGCCAGCAGCCCCTCCGCTACAGTCCTCGAGCAGTACTTC
TRBJ2-1,-,few,15,TRBV4-3,CASSQVVGSYNEQFF,TGCGCCAGCAGCCAAGTTGTTGGTAGTTACAATGAGCAGTTCTTC
TRBJ1-1,-,-,14,TRBV6-1,CASRPPWGDAEAFF,TGTGCCAGCAGGCCCCCCTGGGGTGATGCTGAAGCTTTCTTT
TRBJ2-4,TRBD2,many,14,TRBV28,CASSLGGTKNIQYF,TGCGCCAGCAGCTTGGGGGGGACCAAAAACATTCAGTACTTC
TRBJ2-7,-,-,16,TRBV12-3/TRBV12-4,CPSSLGGTYLPYEQYF,TGTCCCAGCAGTTTAGGGGGGACTTACCTCCCCTACGAGCAGTACTTC
TRBJ2-1,TRBD2,-,16,TRBV7-2,CASSLATGLPYNEQFF,TGTGCCAGCAGCTTAGCCACGGGACTACCCTACAATGAGCAGTTCTTC
TRBJ2-7,TRBD1,-,14,TRBV20-1,CSAHRQGAVGEQYF,TGCAGTGCTCATCGACAGGGGGCTGTTGGCGAGCAGTACTTC
TRBJ1-1,-,-,14,TRBV6-5,CASSYGVGDTEAFF,TGTGCCAGCAGTTACGGGGTGGGGGACACTGAAGCTTTCTTT